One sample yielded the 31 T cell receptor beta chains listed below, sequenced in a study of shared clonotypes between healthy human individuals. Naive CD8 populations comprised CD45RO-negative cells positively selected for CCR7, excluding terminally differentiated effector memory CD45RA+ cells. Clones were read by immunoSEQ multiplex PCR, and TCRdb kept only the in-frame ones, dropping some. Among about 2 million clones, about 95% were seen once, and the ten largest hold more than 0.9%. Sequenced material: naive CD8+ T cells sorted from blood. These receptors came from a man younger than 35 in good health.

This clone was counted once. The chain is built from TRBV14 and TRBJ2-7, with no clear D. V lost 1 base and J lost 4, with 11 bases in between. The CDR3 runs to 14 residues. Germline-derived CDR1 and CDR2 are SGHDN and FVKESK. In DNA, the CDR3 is TGTGCCAGCAGCCAAGGAAGGGTACGGTACGAGCAGTACTTC. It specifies CASSQGRVRYEQYF.

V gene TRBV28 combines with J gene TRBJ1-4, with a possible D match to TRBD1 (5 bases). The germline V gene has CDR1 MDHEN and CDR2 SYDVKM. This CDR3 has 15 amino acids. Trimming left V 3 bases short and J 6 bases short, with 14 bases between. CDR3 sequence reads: CASSFYRMSDEKLFF. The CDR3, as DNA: TGTGCCAGCAGTTTTTACAGGATGTCTGATGAAAAACTGTTTTTT.

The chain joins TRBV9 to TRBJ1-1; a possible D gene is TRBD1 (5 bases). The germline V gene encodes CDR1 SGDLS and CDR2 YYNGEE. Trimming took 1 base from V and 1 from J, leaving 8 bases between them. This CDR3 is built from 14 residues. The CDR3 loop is CASSVNGANTEAFF. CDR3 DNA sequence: TGTGCCAGCAGCGTAAATGGGGCGAACACTGAAGCTTTCTTT.

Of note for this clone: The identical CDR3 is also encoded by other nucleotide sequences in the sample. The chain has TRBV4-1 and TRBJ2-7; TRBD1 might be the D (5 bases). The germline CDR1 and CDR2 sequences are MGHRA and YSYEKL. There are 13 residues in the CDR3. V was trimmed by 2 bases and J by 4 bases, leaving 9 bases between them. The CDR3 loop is CASSQRQFYEQYF. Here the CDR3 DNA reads TGCGCCAGCAGCCAAAGACAGTTTTACGAGCAGTACTTC.

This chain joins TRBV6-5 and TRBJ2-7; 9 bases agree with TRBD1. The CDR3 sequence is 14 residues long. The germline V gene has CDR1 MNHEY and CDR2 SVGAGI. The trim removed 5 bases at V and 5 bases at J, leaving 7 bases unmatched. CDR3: CASSEDRGFDEQYF. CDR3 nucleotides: TGTGCCAGCAGTGAGGACAGGGGCTTCGACGAGCAGTACTTC.

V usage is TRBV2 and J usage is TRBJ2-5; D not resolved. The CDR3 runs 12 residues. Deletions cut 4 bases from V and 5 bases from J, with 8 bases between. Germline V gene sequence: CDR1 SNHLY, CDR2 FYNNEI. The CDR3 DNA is TGTGCCAGCAGTGGGAACGGGGAGACCCAGTACTTC. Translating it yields CASSGNGETQYF.

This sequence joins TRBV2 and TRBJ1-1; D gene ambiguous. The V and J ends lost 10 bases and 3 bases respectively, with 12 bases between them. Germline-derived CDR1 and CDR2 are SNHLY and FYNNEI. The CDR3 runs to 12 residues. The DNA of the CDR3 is TGTGCCACCTTGACAATAGACACTGAAGCTTTCTTT. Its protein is CATLTIDTEAFF.

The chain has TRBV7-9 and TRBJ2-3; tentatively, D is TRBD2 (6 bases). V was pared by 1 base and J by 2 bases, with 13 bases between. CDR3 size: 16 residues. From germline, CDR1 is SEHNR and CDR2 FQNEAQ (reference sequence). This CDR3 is CASSLVSGHTTDTQYF. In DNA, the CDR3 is TGTGCCAGCAGCTTAGTTAGCGGCCATACCACAGATACGCAGTATTTT.

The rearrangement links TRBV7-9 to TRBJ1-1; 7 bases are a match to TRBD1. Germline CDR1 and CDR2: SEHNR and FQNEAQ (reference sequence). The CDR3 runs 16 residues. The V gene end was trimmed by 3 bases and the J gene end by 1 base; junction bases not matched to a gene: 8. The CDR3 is CASSLRTGDPNTEAFF. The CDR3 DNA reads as TGTGCCAGCAGCTTGCGGACAGGAGATCCGAACACTGAAGCTTTCTTT.

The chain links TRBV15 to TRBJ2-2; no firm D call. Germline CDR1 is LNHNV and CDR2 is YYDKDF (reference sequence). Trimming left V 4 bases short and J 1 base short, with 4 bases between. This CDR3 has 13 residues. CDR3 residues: CATSTMNTGELFF. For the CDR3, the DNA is TGTGCCACCAGCACCATGAACACCGGGGAGCTGTTTTTT.

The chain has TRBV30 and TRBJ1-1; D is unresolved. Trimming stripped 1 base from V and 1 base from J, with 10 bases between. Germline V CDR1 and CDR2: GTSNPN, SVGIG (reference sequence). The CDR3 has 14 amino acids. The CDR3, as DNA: TGTGCCTGGAGTGACTTCCCAGGGAACACTGAAGCTTTCTTT. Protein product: CAWSDFPGNTEAFF.

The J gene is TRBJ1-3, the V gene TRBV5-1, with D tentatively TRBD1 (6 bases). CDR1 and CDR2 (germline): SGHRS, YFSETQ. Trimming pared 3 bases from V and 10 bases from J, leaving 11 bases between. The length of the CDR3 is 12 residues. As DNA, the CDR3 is TGCGCCAGCAGCTCTAACAGGGAAACCATATATTTT. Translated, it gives CASSSNRETIYF. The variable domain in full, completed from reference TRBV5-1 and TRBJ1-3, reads KAGVTQTPRYLIKTRGQQVTLSCSPISGHRSVSWYQQTPGQGLQFLFEYFSETQRNKGNFPGRFSGRQFSNSRSEMNVSTLELGDSALYLCASSSNRETIYFGEGSWLTVV.

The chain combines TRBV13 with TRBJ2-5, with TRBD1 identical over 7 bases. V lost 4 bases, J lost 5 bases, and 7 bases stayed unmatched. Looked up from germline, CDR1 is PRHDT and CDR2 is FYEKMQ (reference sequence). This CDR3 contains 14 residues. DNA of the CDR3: TGTGCCAGCAGCTCCACAGGGGATGAGGAGACCCAGTACTTC. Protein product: CASSSTGDEETQYF.

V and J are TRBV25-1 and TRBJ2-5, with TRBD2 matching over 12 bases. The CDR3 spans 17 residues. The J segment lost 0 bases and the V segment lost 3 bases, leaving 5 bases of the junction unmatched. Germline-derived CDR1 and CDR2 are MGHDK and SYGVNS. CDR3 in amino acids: CASSEGLAGGYQETQYF. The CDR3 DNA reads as TGTGCCAGCAGTGAGGGACTAGCGGGTGGATACCAAGAGACCCAGTACTTC.

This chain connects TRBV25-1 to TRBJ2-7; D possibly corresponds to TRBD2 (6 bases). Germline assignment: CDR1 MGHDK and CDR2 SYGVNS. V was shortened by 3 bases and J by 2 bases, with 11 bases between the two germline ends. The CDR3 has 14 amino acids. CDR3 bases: TGTGCCAGCAGTGAGGGGGGAAGCGCCTACGAGCAGTACTTC. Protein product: CASSEGGSAYEQYF.

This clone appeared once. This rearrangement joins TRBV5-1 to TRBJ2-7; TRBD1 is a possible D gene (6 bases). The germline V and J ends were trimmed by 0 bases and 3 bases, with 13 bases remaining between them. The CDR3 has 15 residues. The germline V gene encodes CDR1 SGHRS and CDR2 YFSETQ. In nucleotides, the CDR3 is TGCGCCAGCAGCTTGGAGCCCGGGACAAACTACGAGCAGTACTTC. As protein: CASSLEPGTNYEQYF.

The CDR3 coding sequence is TGTGCCAGCAGTTTACAGGGGGACGACGGGGAGCTGTTTTTT. Its protein is CASSLQGDDGELFF. This chain links TRBV28 with TRBJ2-2, with TRBD1 matching over 7 bases. The CDR3 sequence is 14 residues long. Trimming at V came to 2 bases and at J to 7 bases, leaving 4 bases not matched to a gene. Germline V gene lookup returns CDR1 MDHEN and CDR2 SYDVKM.

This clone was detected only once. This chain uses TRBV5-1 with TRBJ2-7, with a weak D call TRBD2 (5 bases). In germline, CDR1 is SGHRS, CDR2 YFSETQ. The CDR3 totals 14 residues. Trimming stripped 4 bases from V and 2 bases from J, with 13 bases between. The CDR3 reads CASSPGWGTYEQYF. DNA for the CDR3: TGCGCCAGCAGCCCGGGATGGGGAACCTACGAGCAGTACTTC.

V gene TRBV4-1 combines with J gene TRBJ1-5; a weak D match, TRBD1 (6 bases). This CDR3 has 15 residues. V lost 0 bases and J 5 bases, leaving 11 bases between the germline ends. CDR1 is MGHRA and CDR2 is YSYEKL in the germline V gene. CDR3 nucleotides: TGCGCCAGCAGCCAAGACCCGGACAGTTATCAGCCCCAGCATTTT. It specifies CASSQDPDSYQPQHF.

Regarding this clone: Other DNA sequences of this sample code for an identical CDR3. The CDR3 DNA is TGTGCCAGCAGTCTGGGACAGGGGGCATACGAGCAGTACTTC. Translation: CASSLGQGAYEQYF. This sequence joins TRBV28 and TRBJ2-7, with 12 bases matching TRBD1. The CDR3 contains 14 residues. V shed 5 bases and J 4 bases; nucleotides not matched to a gene: 3. Germline loops: CDR1 MDHEN, CDR2 SYDVKM. Full variable domain (outside the CDR3, taken from reference TRBV28 and TRBJ2-7): DVKVTQSSRYLVKRTGEKVFLECVQDMDHENMFWYRQDPGLGLRLIYFSYDVKMKEKGDIPEGYSVSREKKERFSLILESASTNQTSMYLCASSLGQGAYEQYFGPGTRLTVT.

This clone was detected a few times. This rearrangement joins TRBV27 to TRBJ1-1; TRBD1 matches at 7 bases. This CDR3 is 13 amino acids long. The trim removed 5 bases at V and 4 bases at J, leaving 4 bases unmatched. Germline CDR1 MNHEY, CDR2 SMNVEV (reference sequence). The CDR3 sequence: CASSGDRATEAFF. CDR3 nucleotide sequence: TGTGCCAGCAGTGGCGACAGGGCCACTGAAGCTTTCTTT.

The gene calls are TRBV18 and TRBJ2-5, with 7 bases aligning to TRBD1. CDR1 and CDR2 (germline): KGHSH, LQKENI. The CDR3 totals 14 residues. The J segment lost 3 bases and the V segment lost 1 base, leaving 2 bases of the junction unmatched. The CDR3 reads CASSPQGAEETQYF. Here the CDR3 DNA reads TGTGCCAGCTCACCACAGGGGGCCGAAGAGACCCAGTACTTC.

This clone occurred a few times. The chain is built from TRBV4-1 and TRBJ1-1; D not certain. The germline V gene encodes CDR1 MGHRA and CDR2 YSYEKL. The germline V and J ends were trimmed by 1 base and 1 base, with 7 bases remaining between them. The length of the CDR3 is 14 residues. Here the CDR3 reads CASSQGTRNTEAFF. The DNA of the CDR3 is TGCGCCAGCAGCCAAGGAACAAGGAACACTGAAGCTTTCTTT.

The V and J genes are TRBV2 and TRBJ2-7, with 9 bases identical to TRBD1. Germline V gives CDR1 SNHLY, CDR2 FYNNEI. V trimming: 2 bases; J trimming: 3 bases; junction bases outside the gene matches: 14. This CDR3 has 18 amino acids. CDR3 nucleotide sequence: TGTGCCAGCAGTGAACGCCGGACAGGGGCGGCGCCCCTCTACGAGCAGTACTTC. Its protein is CASSERRTGAAPLYEQYF.

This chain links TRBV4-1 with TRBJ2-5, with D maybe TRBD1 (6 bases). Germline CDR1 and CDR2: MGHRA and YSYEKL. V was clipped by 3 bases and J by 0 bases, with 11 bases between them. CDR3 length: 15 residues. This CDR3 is CASSHPRDNQETQYF. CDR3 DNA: TGCGCCAGCAGCCACCCCCGGGACAACCAAGAGACCCAGTACTTC.

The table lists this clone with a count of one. The CDR3 DNA sequence: TGTGCCAGCAGCACAGAGGGGGGGCATTCGTACGAGCAGTACTTC. Translating it yields CASSTEGGHSYEQYF. This chain uses TRBV9 with TRBJ2-7; the D gene is possibly TRBD2 (7 bases). The length of the CDR3 is 15 residues. Germline lookup yields CDR1 SGDLS and CDR2 YYNGEE. V dropped 4 bases and J dropped 4 bases, with 18 bases sitting between them.

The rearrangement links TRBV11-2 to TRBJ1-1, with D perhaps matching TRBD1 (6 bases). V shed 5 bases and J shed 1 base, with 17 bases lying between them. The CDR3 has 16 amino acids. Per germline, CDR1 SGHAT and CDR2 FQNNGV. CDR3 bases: TGTGCCAGCAGCACCCTTGGCTGGGGACAGAACACTGAAGCTTTCTTT. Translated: CASSTLGWGQNTEAFF.

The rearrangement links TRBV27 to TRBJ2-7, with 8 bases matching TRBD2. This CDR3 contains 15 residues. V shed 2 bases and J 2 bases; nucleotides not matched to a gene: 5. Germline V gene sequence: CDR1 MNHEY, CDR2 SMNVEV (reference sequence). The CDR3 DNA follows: TGTGCCAGCAGTTTAAAGACGGGAGGGGCCTACGAGCAGTACTTC. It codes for CASSLKTGGAYEQYF.

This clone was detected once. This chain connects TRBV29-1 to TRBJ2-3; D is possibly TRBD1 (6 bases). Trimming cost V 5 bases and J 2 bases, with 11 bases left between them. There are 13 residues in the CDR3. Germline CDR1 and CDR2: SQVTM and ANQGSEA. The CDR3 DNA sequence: TGCAGCGTTTGGGGGCTGAACACAGATACGCAGTATTTT. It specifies CSVWGLNTDTQYF.

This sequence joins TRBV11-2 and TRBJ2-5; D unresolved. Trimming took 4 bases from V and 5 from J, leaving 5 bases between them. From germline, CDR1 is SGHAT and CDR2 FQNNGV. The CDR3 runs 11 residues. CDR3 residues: CASSSFETQYF. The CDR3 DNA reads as TGTGCCAGCAGCTCTTTTGAGACCCAGTACTTC.

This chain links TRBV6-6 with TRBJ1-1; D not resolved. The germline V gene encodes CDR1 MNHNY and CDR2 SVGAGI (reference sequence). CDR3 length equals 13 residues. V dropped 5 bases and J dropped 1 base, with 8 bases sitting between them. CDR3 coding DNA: TGTGCCAGCAGTCCCGAGTGGAACACTGAAGCTTTCTTT. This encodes CASSPEWNTEAFF.